The 17 T cell receptor beta chains listed next were all sequenced from one sample in a study of shared clonotypes between healthy human individuals. Libraries were prepared by immunoSEQ multiplex PCR; TCRdb keeps only in-frame clonotypes and omits some of them. The sample lists hundreds of thousands of clones, 70% to 80% occurring once. The sequencing input was PBMCs. These receptors came from a woman aged 40-49 years in good health. Some clones in this sample may be carry-over from other donors' samples.

V is TRBV6-5 and J is TRBJ2-7, with 7 bases that match TRBD1. Germline V lookup: CDR1 MNHEY, CDR2 SVGAGI. This CDR3 is 14 amino acids long. Trimming removed 5 bases from V and 7 bases from J; junction bases left unmatched: 11. CDR3 region: CASSLDRESYEQYF. The CDR3 DNA reads TGTGCCAGCAGTCTCGACAGGGAATCTTATGAGCAGTACTTC.

V is TRBV19 and J is TRBJ2-7; 8 bases are shared with TRBD1. The germline gives CDR1 LNHDA, CDR2 SQIVND (reference sequence). V lost 2 bases and J lost 5; bases outside the gene matches: 8. CDR3 size: 15 residues. The chain's CDR3 is CASSISRTGFHEQYF. CDR3 coding DNA: TGTGCCAGTAGTATAAGCAGGACAGGGTTTCACGAGCAGTACTTC.

The sample holds a few counts of this clone. V usage is TRBV18 and J usage is TRBJ1-5, with D perhaps matching TRBD1 (5 bases). CDR1 is KGHSH, CDR2 LQKENI, per germline. This CDR3 contains 13 residues. Trimming took 5 bases from V and 4 from J, leaving 9 bases between them. DNA for the CDR3: TGTGCCAGCTCAACACAGGAAAATCAGCCCCAGCATTTT. Translation gives CASSTQENQPQHF.

V usage is TRBV27 and J usage is TRBJ1-1, with D maybe TRBD1 (6 bases). V was trimmed by 6 bases and J by 1 base, leaving 18 bases between them. The CDR3 has 16 amino acids. Germline V gene lookup returns CDR1 MNHEY and CDR2 SMNVEV (reference sequence). CDR3 region: CASSRWTAIQNTEAFF. DNA for the CDR3: TGTGCCAGCAGCCGATGGACAGCGATACAGAACACTGAAGCTTTCTTT.

The V gene is TRBV28, the J gene TRBJ1-1; 9 positions agree with TRBD1. Germline trimming cut 3 bases from V and 5 bases from J; bases unmatched to any gene: 10. This CDR3 has 16 residues. Germline V lookup: CDR1 MDHEN, CDR2 SYDVKM. The CDR3 DNA sequence: TGTGCCAGCAGTTTTAACCGGGGACAGGGACGAACTGAAGCTTTCTTT. This encodes CASSFNRGQGRTEAFF.

This clone was picked up a small number of times. This chain connects TRBV5-4 to TRBJ2-7; D is perhaps TRBD1 or TRBD2 (5 bases each). Trimming cost V 3 bases and J 2 bases, with 15 bases left between them. Germline values: CDR1 SGHNT, CDR2 YYREEE (reference sequence). CDR3 length equals 15 residues. CDR3 sequence (DNA): TGTGCCAGCAGCTCGGACCCGGGACCCACCTACGAGCAGTACTTC. Its protein is CASSSDPGPTYEQYF.

V gene TRBV7-9 combines with J gene TRBJ2-7, with 10 positions matching TRBD2. V shed 4 bases and J 1 base; nucleotides not matched to a gene: 7. CDR1 is SEHNR and CDR2 is FQNEAQ in the germline V gene (reference sequence). CDR3 length: 16 residues. The CDR3, as DNA: TGTGCCAGCAGCTCTAAAAAGCGGGAGGGTTCCTACGAGCAGTACTTC. It is translated as CASSSKKREGSYEQYF.

This clone has a count of ten or more. The V and J genes are TRBV5-1 and TRBJ2-7; 8 bases align to TRBD1. The length of the CDR3 is 15 residues. With 4 bases clipped from V and 2 bases from J, the junction kept 8 bases outside the gene matches. The germline V gene encodes CDR1 SGHRS and CDR2 YFSETQ. CDR3 nucleotide sequence: TGCGCCAGCAGCATCGGGACAGGCCCCGCCTACGAGCAGTACTTC. Translation: CASSIGTGPAYEQYF.

The chain is built from TRBV7-2 and TRBJ2-7; tentatively, D is TRBD2 (6 bases). Deletions cut 3 bases from V and 7 bases from J, with 22 bases between. The germline gives CDR1 SGHTA, CDR2 FQGNSA. The CDR3 covers 16 residues. CDR3 sequence reads: CASSFGFSGTYGEQYF. As DNA, the CDR3 is TGTGCCAGCAGCTTTGGCTTTAGCGGAACCTACGGGGAGCAGTACTTC.

This clone was counted between two and nine times. The genes are TRBV30 and TRBJ1-2, with TRBD1 matching 9 bases. Germline V CDR1 and CDR2: GTSNPN, SVGIG (reference sequence). Germline trimming cut 2 bases from V and 5 bases from J; bases unmatched to any gene: 12. The CDR3 length is 16 residues. The CDR3 loop reads CAWSRTGTGQLYGYTF. The CDR3 DNA follows: TGTGCCTGGAGTCGAACCGGGACAGGGCAACTTTATGGCTACACCTTC.

The rearrangement joins TRBV5-4 to TRBJ2-5, with D maybe TRBD1 (5 bases). V was shortened by 0 bases and J by 2 bases, with 8 bases between the two germline ends. CDR1 SGHNT and CDR2 YYREEE come from the germline V gene (reference sequence). This CDR3 region has 14 residues. The CDR3 nucleotides are TGTGCCAGCAGCTTGGGACAGATACAAGAGACCCAGTACTTC. As protein: CASSLGQIQETQYF.

Here the CDR3 reads CASSLTGQLNYGYTF. CDR3 DNA sequence: TGTGCCAGCAGTTTAACGGGACAGCTTAACTATGGCTACACCTTC. The chain carries TRBV27 and TRBJ1-2, with 7 nucleotides matching TRBD1. Trimming took 2 bases from V and 1 from J; bases not matched to a gene: 4. The length of the CDR3 is 15 residues. Germline-derived CDR1 and CDR2 are MNHEY and SMNVEV (reference sequence).

There are a few counts of this clone. Other DNA sequences in this sample translate to the same CDR3. The CDR3 sequence: CAWGGPNQPQHF. The CDR3 coding sequence is TGTGCCTGGGGTGGGCCCAATCAGCCCCAGCATTTT. J is TRBJ1-5 and V is TRBV30; D uncertain. Trimming took 5 bases from V and 3 from J, leaving 8 bases between them. The CDR3 totals 12 residues. Germline CDR1 is GTSNPN and CDR2 is SVGIG (reference sequence).

This clone was seen ten or more times. The rearrangement joins TRBV27 to TRBJ2-7; 9 bases are shared with TRBD2. This CDR3 is built from 15 residues. The V gene's germline CDR1 is MNHEY and CDR2 SMNVEV (reference sequence). J lost 0 bases, V lost 7 bases, and 7 bases had no gene match. The CDR3 region is CASILGSGSSYEQYF. The CDR3 nucleotides read TGTGCCAGCATATTGGGTAGCGGGAGCTCCTACGAGCAGTACTTC.

As for this clone: In the same sample, other DNA sequences code for this CDR3. The rearrangement uses TRBV10-3 and TRBJ2-3, with TRBD1 identical over 11 bases. J gave up 3 bases and V 9 bases, and 5 bases lay outside the gene matches. CDR1 and CDR2 (germline): ENHRY, SYGVKD. CDR3 length equals 14 residues. CDR3 sequence (DNA): TGTGCCATATCCCGGGACAGGGGGACAGATACGCAGTATTTT. Translating gives CAISRDRGTDTQYF.

V and J are TRBV27 and TRBJ2-3, with no clear D. Germline V lookup: CDR1 MNHEY, CDR2 SMNVEV (reference sequence). Trimming shortened V by 2 bases and J by 0 bases, and 3 bases separated the two germline ends. This CDR3 comprises 13 residues. CDR3 DNA sequence: TGTGCCAGCAGTTTACCTAGCACAGATACGCAGTATTTT. Translation gives CASSLPSTDTQYF.

J is TRBJ1-5 and V is TRBV19, with D uncertain. Germline-derived CDR1 and CDR2 are LNHDA and SQIVND (reference sequence). CDR3 length: 16 residues. V lost 5 bases and J lost 7, with 21 bases in between. Here the CDR3 reads CASSQSPLSSNQPQHF. In DNA form, the CDR3 reads TGTGCCAGTAGTCAGTCACCCTTATCGTCCAACCAGCCCCAGCATTTT.